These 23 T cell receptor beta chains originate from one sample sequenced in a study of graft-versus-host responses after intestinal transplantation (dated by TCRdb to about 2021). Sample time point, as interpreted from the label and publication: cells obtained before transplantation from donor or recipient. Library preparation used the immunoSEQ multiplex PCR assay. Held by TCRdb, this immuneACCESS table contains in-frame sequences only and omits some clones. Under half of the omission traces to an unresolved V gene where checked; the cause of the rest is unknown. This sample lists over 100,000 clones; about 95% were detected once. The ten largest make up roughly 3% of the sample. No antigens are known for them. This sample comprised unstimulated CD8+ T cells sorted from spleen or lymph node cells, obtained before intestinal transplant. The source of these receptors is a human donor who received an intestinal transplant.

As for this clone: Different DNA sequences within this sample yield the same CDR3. CDR3 in amino acids: CASSFPTAGYTF. CDR3 sequence (DNA): TGTGCCAGCAGCTTCCCTACTGCCGGCTACACCTTC. The J gene is TRBJ1-2, the V gene TRBV13; D remains unclear. The ends were cut back, 3 bases at V and 8 bases at J, with 10 bases in the middle. Germline CDR1 reads PRHDT; CDR2 reads FYEKMQ (reference sequence). This CDR3 comprises 12 residues.

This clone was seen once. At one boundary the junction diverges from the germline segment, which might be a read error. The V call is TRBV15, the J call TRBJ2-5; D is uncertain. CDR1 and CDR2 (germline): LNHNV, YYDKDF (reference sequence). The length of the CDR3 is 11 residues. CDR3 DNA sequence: TGTGCCACCAGCAGAGTGGGCGACACGGACTTC. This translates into CATSRVGDTDF.

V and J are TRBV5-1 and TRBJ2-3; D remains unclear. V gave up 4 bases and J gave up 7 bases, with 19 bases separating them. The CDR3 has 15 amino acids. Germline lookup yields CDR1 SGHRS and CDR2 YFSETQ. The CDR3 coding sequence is TGCGCCAGCAGCCTGAAACGGACGTTTTACTATACGCAGTATTTT. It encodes CASSLKRTFYYTQYF.

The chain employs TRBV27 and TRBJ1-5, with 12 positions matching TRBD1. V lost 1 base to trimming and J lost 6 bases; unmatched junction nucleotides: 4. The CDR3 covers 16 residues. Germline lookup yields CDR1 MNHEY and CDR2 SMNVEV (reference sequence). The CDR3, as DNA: TGTGCCAGCAGTTTATGGGGGACAGGGGGCGGTCAGCCCCAGCATTTT. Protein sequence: CASSLWGTGGGQPQHF.

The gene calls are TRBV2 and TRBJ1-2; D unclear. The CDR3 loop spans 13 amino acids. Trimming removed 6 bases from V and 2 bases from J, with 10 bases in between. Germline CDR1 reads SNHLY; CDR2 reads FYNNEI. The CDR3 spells CASSPDANYGYTF. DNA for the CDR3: TGTGCCAGCAGCCCGGACGCGAACTATGGCTACACCTTC. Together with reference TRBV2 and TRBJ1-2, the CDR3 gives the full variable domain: EPEVTQTPSHQVTQMGQEVILRCVPISNHLYFYWYRQILGQKVEFLVSFYNNEISEKSEIFDDQFSVERPDGSNFTLKIRSTKLEDSAMYFCASSPDANYGYTFGSGTRLTVV.

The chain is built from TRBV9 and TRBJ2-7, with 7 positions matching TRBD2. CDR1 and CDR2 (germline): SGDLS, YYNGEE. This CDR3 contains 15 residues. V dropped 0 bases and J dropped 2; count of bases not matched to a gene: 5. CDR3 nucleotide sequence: TGTGCCAGCAGCGTAGGAGGGGAGGGGACCTACGAGCAGTACTTC. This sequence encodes CASSVGGEGTYEQYF.

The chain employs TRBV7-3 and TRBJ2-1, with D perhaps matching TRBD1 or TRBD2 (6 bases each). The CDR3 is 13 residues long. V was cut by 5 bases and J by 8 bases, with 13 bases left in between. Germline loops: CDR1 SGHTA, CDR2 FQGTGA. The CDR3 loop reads CASSRGHGDEQFF. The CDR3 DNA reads TGTGCCAGCAGCCGGGGGCACGGGGATGAGCAGTTCTTC.

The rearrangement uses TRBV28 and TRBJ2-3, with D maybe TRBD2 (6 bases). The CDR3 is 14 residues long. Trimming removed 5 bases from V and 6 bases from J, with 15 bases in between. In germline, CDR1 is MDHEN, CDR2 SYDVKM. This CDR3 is CASSEAGIADTQYF. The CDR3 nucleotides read TGTGCCAGCAGTGAAGCGGGTATTGCGGATACGCAGTATTTT.

CDR3 DNA sequence: TGTGCCAGCAGTTATGCAGACAGCTCCTACGAGCAGTACTTC. This translates into CASSYADSSYEQYF. V is TRBV6-6 and J is TRBJ2-7; a possible D gene is TRBD1 (5 bases). V was shortened by 3 bases and J by 0 bases, with 9 bases between the two germline ends. Germline V gene lookup returns CDR1 MNHNY and CDR2 SVGAGI (reference sequence). This CDR3 spans 14 amino acids.

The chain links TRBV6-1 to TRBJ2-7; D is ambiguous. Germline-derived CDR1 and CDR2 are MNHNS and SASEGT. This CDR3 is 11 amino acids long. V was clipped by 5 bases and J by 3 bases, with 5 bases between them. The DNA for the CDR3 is TGTGCCAGCAGTTATTTCTACGAGCAGTACTTC. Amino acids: CASSYFYEQYF.

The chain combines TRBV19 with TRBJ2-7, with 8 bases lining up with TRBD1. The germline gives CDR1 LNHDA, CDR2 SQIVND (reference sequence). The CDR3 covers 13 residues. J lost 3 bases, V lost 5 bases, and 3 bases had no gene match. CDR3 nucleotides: TGTGCCAGTAGTCAGGGGGCGCTCTACGAGCAGTACTTC. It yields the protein CASSQGALYEQYF.

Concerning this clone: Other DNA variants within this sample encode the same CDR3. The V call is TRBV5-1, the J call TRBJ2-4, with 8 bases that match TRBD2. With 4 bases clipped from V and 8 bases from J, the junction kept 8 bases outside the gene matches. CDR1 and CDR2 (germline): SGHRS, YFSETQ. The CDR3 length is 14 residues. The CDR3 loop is CASSVGGGLDIQYF. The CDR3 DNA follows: TGCGCCAGCAGCGTGGGGGGGGGACTAGACATTCAGTACTTC.

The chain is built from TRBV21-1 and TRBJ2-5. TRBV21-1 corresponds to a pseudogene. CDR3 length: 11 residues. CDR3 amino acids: CASRKFETQYF. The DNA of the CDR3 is TGTGCCAGCAGAAAATTTGAGACCCAGTACTTC.

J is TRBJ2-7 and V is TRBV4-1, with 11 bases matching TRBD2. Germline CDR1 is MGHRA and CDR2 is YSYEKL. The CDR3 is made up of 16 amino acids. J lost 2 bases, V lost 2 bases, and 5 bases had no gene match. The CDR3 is CASSQRATSGTYEQYF. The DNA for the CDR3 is TGCGCCAGCAGCCAAAGGGCGACTAGCGGGACCTACGAGCAGTACTTC.

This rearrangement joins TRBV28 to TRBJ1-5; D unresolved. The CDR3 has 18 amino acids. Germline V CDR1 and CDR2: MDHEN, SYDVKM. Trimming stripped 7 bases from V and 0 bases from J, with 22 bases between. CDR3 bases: TGTGCCAGCATTTCCCCGTGGGCGTCCCCCAATAGCAATCAGCCCCAGCATTTT. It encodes CASISPWASPNSNQPQHF.

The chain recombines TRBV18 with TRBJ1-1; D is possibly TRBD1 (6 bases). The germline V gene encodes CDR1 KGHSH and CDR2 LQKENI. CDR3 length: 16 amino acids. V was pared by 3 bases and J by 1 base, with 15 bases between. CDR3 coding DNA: TGTGCCAGCTCACCCGGTCCCGGGACACCGAACACTGAAGCTTTCTTT. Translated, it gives CASSPGPGTPNTEAFF. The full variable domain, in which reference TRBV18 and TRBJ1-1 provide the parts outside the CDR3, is NAGVMQNPRHLVRRRGQEARLRCSPMKGHSHVYWYRQLPEEGLKFMVYLQKENIIDESGMPKERFSAEFPKEGPSILRIQQVVRGDSAAYFCASSPGPGTPNTEAFFGQGTRLTVV.

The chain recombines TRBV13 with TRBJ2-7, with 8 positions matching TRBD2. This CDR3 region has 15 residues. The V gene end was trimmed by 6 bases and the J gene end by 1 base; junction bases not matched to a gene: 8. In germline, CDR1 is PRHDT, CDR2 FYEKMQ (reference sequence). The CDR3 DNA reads TGTGCCAGCAGTCACGGGAGGGCCGCATCCTACGAGCAGTACTTC. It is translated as CASSHGRAASYEQYF.

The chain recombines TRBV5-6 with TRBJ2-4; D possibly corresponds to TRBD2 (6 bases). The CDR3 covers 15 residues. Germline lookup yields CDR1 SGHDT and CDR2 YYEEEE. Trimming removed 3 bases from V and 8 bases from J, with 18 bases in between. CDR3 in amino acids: CASSWVRDESDIQYF. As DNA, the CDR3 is TGTGCCAGCAGCTGGGTGCGGGACGAGAGTGACATTCAGTACTTC. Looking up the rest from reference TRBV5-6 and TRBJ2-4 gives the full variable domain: DAGVTQSPTHLIKTRGQQVTLRCSPKSGHDTVSWYQQALGQGPQFIFQYYEEEERQRGNFPDRFSGHQFPNYSSELNVNALLLGDSALYLCASSWVRDESDIQYFGAGTRLSVL.

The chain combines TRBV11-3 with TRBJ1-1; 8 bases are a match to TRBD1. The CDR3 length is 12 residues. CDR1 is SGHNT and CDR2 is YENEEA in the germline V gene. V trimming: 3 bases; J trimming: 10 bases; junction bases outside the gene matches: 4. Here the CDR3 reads CASSFSDRGAFF. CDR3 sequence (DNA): TGTGCCAGCAGCTTCTCTGACAGGGGAGCTTTCTTT. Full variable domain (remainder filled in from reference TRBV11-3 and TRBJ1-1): EAGVVQSPRYKIIEKKQPVAFWCNPISGHNTLYWYLQNLGQGPELLIRYENEEAVDDSQLPKDRFSAERLKGVDSTLKIQPAELGDSAVYLCASSFSDRGAFFGQGTRLTVV.

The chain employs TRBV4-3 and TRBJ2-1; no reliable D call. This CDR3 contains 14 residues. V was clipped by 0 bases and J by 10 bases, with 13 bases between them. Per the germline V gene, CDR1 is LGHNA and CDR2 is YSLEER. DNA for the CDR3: TGCGCCAGCAGCCAAGATAGTTTCGGTGGGGAGCAGTTCTTC. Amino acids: CASSQDSFGGEQFF.

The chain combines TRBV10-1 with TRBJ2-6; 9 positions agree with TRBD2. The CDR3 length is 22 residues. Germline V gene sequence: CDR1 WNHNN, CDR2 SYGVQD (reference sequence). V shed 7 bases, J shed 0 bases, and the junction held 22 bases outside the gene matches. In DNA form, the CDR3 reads TGCGCCAGCAACAATACCGGGACTAGCCCGCAGCACCGATACTCTGGGGCCAACGTCCTGACTTTC. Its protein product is CASNNTGTSPQHRYSGANVLTF.

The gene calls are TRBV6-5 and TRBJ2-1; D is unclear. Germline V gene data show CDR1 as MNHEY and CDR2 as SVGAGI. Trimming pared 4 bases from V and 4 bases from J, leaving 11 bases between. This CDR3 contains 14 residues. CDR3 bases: TGTGCCAGCAGTTTTGGGTTAACATACAATGAGCAGTTCTTC. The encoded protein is CASSFGLTYNEQFF.

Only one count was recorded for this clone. This chain's CDR3 is CATSPRLAEHNTGELFF. The CDR3 DNA reads as TGTGCCACCAGCCCTCGACTAGCGGAGCACAACACCGGGGAGCTGTTTTTT. This chain joins TRBV15 and TRBJ2-2; 9 bases fit TRBD2. The CDR3 length is 17 residues. The germline gives CDR1 LNHNV, CDR2 YYDKDF (reference sequence). Trimming took 5 bases from V and 2 from J; bases not matched to a gene: 9.